The present T cell receptor (beta chain) was sequenced within a study of CXCR3-negative and CXCR3-positive naive CD8 T cells. Study-level information: Some 150 million TRB reads in total, about 1.5 +/- 0.3 million per library.

Sorts performed in triplicate captured 300,000 cells each from every CD8+ T cell subset. Study outcomes and limitations: The TRBV-TRBJ usage of naive CXCR3-negative and CXCR3-positive cells was similar, but that of memory cells differed. TRB CDR3s were more hydrophobic in CXCR3-positive than in CXCR3-negative naive cells.

Germline V gene data show CDR1 as MNHEY and CDR2 as SVGEGT. This CDR3 is 13 amino acids long. As to this clonotype: As yet, its antigen is unknown.

UMI-labeled TRB cDNA libraries were prepared by 5' RACE. For each CDR3 protein, TCRdb gives one entry from its re-call of the 5' RACE reads, without DNA. Here the sample table reports about 60,000 distinct CDR3 sequences. Sequenced material: naive CXCR3+ CD8+ T cells from blood. As to subset: CD45RO-CCR7+CD27+CD95- naive CD8+ T cells expressing CXCR3 (TNR3+). This chain links TRBV6-2 or TRBV6-3 with TRBJ2-2; the D call from TCRdb, TRBD2, cannot be confirmed without DNA. The receptor was isolated from a human donor in good health. Some clones in this sample may be carry-over from other donors' samples. This CDR3 is CASSYRAGGELFF.